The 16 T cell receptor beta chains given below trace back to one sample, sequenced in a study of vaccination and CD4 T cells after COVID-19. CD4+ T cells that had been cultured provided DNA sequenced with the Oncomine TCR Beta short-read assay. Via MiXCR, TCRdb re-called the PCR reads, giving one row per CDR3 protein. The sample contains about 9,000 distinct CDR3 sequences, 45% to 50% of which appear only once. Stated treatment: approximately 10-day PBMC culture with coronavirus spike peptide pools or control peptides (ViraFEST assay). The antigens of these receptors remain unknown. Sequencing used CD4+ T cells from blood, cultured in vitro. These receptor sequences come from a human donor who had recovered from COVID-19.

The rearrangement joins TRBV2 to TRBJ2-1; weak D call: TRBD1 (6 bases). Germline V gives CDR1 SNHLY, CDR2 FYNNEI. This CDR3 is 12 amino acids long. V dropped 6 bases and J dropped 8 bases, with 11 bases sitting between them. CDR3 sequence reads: CASSVSGDEQFF. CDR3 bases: TGTGCCAGCAGCGTATCAGGGGATGAGCAGTTCTTC.

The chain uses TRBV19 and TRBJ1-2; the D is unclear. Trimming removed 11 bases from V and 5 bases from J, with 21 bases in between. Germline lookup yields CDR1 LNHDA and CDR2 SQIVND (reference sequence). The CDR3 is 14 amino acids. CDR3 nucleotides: TGTGCCGCACGTGAGCCGACCATTTCTTATGGCTACACCTTC. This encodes CAAREPTISYGYTF.

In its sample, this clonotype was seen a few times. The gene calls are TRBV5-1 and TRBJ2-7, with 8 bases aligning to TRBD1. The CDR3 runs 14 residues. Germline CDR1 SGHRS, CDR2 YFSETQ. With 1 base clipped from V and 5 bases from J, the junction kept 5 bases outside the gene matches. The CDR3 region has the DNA TGCGCCAGCAGCTTGACCCAGGGGGCAAACGAGCAGTACTTC. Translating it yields CASSLTQGANEQYF.

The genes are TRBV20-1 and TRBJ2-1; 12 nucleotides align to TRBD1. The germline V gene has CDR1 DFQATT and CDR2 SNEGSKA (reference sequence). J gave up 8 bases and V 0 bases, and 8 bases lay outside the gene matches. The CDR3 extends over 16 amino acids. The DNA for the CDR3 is TGCAGTGCTAGAGATCCTAGGGACAGGGGGCAAGATGAGCAGTTCTTC. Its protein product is CSARDPRDRGQDEQFF.

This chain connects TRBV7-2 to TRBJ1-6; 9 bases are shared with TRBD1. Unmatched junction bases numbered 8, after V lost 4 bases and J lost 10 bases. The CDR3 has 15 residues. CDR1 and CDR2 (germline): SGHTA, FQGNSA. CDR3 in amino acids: CASSSLGTGLSPLHF. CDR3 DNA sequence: TGTGCCAGCAGCTCCCTGGGGACAGGGTTGTCACCCCTCCACTTT.

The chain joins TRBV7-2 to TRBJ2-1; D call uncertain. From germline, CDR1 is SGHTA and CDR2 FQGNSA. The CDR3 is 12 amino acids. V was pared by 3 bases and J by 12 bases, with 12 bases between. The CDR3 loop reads CASSLTFIGQFF. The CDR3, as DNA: TGTGCCAGCAGCTTGACTTTCATAGGGCAGTTCTTC. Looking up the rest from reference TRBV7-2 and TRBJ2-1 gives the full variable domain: GAGVSQSPSNKVTEKGKDVELRCDPISGHTALYWYRQSLGQGLEFLIYFQGNSAPDKSGLPSDRFSAERTGGSVSTLTIQRTQQEDSAVYLCASSLTFIGQFFGPGTRLTVL.

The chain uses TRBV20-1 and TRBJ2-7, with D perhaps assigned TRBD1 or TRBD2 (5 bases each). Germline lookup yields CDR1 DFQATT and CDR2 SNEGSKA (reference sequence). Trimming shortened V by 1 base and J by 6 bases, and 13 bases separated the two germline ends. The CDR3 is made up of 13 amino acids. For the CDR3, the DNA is TGCAGTGCTAGAGGCAGGGTGGGACGCGAGCAGTACTTC. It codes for CSARGRVGREQYF.

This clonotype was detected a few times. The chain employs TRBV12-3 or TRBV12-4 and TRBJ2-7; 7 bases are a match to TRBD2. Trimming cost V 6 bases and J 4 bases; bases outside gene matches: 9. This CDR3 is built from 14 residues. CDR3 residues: CASRASGPHYEQYF. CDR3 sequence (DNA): TGTGCCAGCAGGGCTAGCGGCCCCCATTACGAGCAGTACTTC.

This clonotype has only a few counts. The CDR3 here is CAISNSRGNSPLHF. CDR3 nucleotide sequence: TGTGCCATCAGTAATTCAAGGGGTAATTCACCCCTCCACTTT. J is TRBJ1-6 and V is TRBV10-3, with D possibly being TRBD1 (5 bases). The V end was cut by 5 bases, the J end by 6 bases, with 11 bases between. The germline CDR1 and CDR2 sequences are ENHRY and SYGVKD. The length of the CDR3 is 14 residues.

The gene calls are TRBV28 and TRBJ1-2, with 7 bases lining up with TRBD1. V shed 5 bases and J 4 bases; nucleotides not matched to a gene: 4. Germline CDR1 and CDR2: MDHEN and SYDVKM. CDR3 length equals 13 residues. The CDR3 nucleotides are TGTGCCAGCAGTGAAGACAGGGCCTATGGCTACACCTTC. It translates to CASSEDRAYGYTF.

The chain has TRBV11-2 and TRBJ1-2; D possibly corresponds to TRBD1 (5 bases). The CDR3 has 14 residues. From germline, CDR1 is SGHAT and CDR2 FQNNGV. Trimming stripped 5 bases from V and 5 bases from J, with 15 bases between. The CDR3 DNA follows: TGTGCCAGCAGCCCCCAGCAGGGAAGGTATGGCTACACCTTC. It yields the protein CASSPQQGRYGYTF.

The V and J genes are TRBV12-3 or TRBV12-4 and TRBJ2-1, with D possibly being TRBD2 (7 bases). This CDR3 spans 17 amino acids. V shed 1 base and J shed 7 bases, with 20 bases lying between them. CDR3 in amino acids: CASSLGSGGLVRNEQFF. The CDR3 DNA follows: TGTGCCAGCAGTTTAGGATCCGGGGGGCTCGTTAGGAATGAGCAGTTCTTC.

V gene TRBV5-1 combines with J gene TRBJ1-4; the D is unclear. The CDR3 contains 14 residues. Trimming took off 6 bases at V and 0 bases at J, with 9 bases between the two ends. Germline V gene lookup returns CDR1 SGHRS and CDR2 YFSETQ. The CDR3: CASTPSSTNEKLFF. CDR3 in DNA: TGCGCCAGCACACCAAGCTCAACTAATGAAAAACTGTTTTTT.

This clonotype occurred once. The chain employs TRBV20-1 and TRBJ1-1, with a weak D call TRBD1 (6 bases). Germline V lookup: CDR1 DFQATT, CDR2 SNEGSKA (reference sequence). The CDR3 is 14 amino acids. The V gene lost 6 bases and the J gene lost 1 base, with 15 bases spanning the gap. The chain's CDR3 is CSAPVPDRNTEAFF. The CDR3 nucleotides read TGCAGTGCCCCCGTCCCGGACAGGAACACTGAAGCTTTCTTT.

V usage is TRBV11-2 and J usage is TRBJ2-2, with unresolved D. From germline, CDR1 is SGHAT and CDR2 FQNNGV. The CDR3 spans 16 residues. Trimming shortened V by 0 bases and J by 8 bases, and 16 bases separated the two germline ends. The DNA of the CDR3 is TGTGCCAGCAGCTTAGACAGCAGAAGGACCTGGGGGGAGCTGTTTTTT. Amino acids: CASSLDSRRTWGELFF.

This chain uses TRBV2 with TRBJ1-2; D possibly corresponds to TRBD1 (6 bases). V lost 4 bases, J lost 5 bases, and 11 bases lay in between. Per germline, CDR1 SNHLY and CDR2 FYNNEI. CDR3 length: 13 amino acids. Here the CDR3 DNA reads TGTGCCAGCAGTGGACAGGCGGCGTATGGCTACACCTTC. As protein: CASSGQAAYGYTF.